A single sample gave rise to the 9 T cell receptor beta chains below, sequenced in a study of cytotoxic CD8 clonotypes in ibrutinib-treated CLL. The method was immunoSEQ multiplex PCR; TCRdb's version includes in-frame clones alone and lacks a portion of them. The table lists 29,000 or so clones, more than 75% of them singletons. The sequences come from PBMCs, collected after 36 months of ibrutinib treatment. Source of these receptors: a human donor with chronic lymphocytic leukemia.

The chain has TRBV15 and TRBJ1-5, with D unresolved. The CDR3 has 14 residues. The V gene lost 1 base and the J gene lost 0 bases, with 4 bases spanning the gap. The germline gives CDR1 LNHNV, CDR2 YYDKDF (reference sequence). Written as DNA, the CDR3 is TGTGCCACCAGCAGAGGGGCTAGCAATCAGCCCCAGCATTTT. This sequence encodes CATSRGASNQPQHF.

The V call is TRBV6-5, the J call TRBJ1-2, with D possibly matching TRBD1 (5 bases). Per germline, CDR1 MNHEY and CDR2 SVGAGI. V dropped 4 bases and J dropped 7 bases, with 13 bases sitting between them. This CDR3 is 13 amino acids long. Here the CDR3 reads CASSFRDFGGYTF. The CDR3 coding sequence is TGTGCCAGCAGTTTCAGGGATTTCGGTGGCTACACCTTC.

The rearrangement uses TRBV21-1 and TRBJ1-2; the D segment call TRBD1 is taken from the table without a DNA check. TRBV21-1 is an annotated pseudogene. This CDR3 spans 12 amino acids. The CDR3, as DNA: TGTGCCAGGGGGCAGGGCTACTATGGCTACACCTTC. Amino acids: CARGQGYYGYTF.

The chain joins TRBV7-9 to TRBJ1-2; the match to TRBD1 covers 8 bases. This CDR3 spans 17 amino acids. The germline gives CDR1 SEHNR, CDR2 FQNEAQ (reference sequence). J gave up 8 bases and V 5 bases, and 19 bases lay outside the gene matches. CDR3 in amino acids: CASSETGTGEVVRGYTF. CDR3 bases: TGTGCCAGCAGCGAAACCGGGACAGGAGAGGTCGTTAGAGGCTACACCTTC.

The genes are TRBV5-1 and TRBJ2-1, with D unclear. CDR1 is SGHRS and CDR2 is YFSETQ in the germline V gene. There are 13 residues in the CDR3. Trimming shortened V by 7 bases and J by 2 bases, and 10 bases separated the two germline ends. Here the CDR3 DNA reads TGCGCCAGCCGTTCCGACACCTACAATGAGCAGTTCTTC. This sequence encodes CASRSDTYNEQFF.

The chain links TRBV25-1 to TRBJ2-5; D ambiguous. The CDR3 totals 12 residues. Germline loops: CDR1 MGHDK, CDR2 SYGVNS. V shed 0 bases and J shed 4 bases, with 3 bases lying between them. CDR3 DNA: TGTGCCAGCAGTGAATACGGAGAGACCCAGTACTTC. Protein: CASSEYGETQYF.

The chain employs TRBV4-3 and TRBJ1-6, with a weak D call TRBD1 (5 bases). There are 19 residues in the CDR3. Trimming stripped 0 bases from V and 0 bases from J, with 15 bases between. CDR1 and CDR2 from the germline V gene are LGHNA and YSLEER. The CDR3 DNA sequence: TGCGCCAGCAGCCAAGATTACCGGGACCCCAGCTCCTATAATTCACCCCTCCACTTT. Its translation: CASSQDYRDPSSYNSPLHF.

This chain uses TRBV5-1 with TRBJ1-5; perhaps TRBD1 as D (6 bases). This CDR3 has 19 residues. Germline V gene sequence: CDR1 SGHRS, CDR2 YFSETQ. The V gene lost 0 bases and the J gene lost 2 bases, with 21 bases spanning the gap. As DNA, the CDR3 is TGCGCCAGCAGCTTGGCCTTTGGGTTTGCAGGGGCTGGCAATCAGCCCCAGCATTTT. Translated, it gives CASSLAFGFAGAGNQPQHF.

The chain couples TRBV11-1 to TRBJ1-1; no clear D. The V gene's germline CDR1 is SGHAT and CDR2 FQDESV (reference sequence). The CDR3 contains 14 residues. Trimming left V 1 base short and J 6 bases short, with 12 bases between. The CDR3 bases are TGTGCCAGCAGCTTAGGTACCCCAAGAGCTGAAGCTTTCTTT. Its translation: CASSLGTPRAEAFF.